These 32 T cell receptor beta chains came from one sample sequenced in a study of Tregs in tolerant kidney transplant recipients. Data came from immunoSEQ multiplex PCR; TCRdb stores just in-frame clones and leaves some out. This sample carries tens of thousands of clones, roughly 89% of them seen once, and the ten largest clones take approximately 0.39%. The source material was CD4+ T cells from blood, sampled before the transplant. The receptors derive from a human donor who received a combined kidney and bone marrow transplant.

The chain recombines TRBV28 with TRBJ2-7, with TRBD2 matching 8 bases. There are 14 residues in the CDR3. V trimming: 2 bases; J trimming: 0 bases; junction bases outside the gene matches: 0. CDR1 MDHEN and CDR2 SYDVKM come from the germline V gene. CDR3 coding DNA: TGTGCCAGCAGTTTAGCGGGAGGCTCCTACGAGCAGTACTTC. Protein sequence: CASSLAGGSYEQYF.

This clone was seen a handful of times. The chain recombines TRBV19 with TRBJ1-5, with TRBD1 identical over 7 bases. In germline, CDR1 is LNHDA, CDR2 SQIVND (reference sequence). There are 14 residues in the CDR3. Trimming at V came to 8 bases and at J to 4 bases, leaving 8 bases not matched to a gene. The CDR3 DNA reads as TGTGCCAGTGACTCAGGACAGGTTAATCAGCCCCAGCATTTT. Its translation: CASDSGQVNQPQHF.

This rearrangement joins TRBV28 to TRBJ1-2, with D hard to call. This CDR3 contains 12 residues. From germline, CDR1 is MDHEN and CDR2 SYDVKM. Trimming removed 2 bases from V and 4 bases from J, with 5 bases in between. Here the CDR3 DNA reads TGTGCCAGCAGTTTACGGTCCTATGGCTACACCTTC. It codes for CASSLRSYGYTF.

The chain combines TRBV28 with TRBJ2-1, with 14 bases that match TRBD2. The CDR3 loop spans 16 amino acids. After removal of 5 bases from V and 9 bases from J, the junction contained 9 bases not matched to a gene. CDR1 is MDHEN, CDR2 SYDVKM, per germline. This chain's CDR3 is CASSLPGLAGESEQFF. The CDR3 DNA reads TGTGCCAGCAGTCTGCCGGGACTAGCGGGAGAGAGTGAGCAGTTCTTC.

The rearrangement joins TRBV30 to TRBJ2-5, with D possibly matching TRBD1 (6 bases). CDR1 is GTSNPN, CDR2 SVGIG, per germline (reference sequence). The CDR3 is 20 amino acids. V was shortened by 3 bases and J by 2 bases, with 31 bases between the two germline ends. CDR3 bases: TGTGCCTGGAGCGATGGGCAGGACAGCCAAGTCCCCACCTTTCAAGAGACCCAGTACTTC. Protein: CAWSDGQDSQVPTFQETQYF.

This chain links TRBV28 with TRBJ2-7; TRBD1 agrees at 11 bases. V lost 2 bases to trimming and J lost 6 bases; unmatched junction nucleotides: 3. The V gene's germline CDR1 is MDHEN and CDR2 SYDVKM. The CDR3 is 14 residues long. Written as DNA, the CDR3 is TGTGCCAGCAGTTTAGGGGGACAGGGGGGCGAGCAGTACTTC. Translating it yields CASSLGGQGGEQYF.

V usage is TRBV7-2 and J usage is TRBJ2-1, with 9 bases identical to TRBD1. V gave up 4 bases and J gave up 7 bases; unmatched junction bases: 8. CDR3 length: 15 amino acids. CDR1 and CDR2 (germline): SGHTA, FQGNSA. The CDR3 spells CASSSGTGYLNEQFF. The CDR3 DNA reads as TGTGCCAGCAGCTCCGGGACAGGGTATTTGAATGAGCAGTTCTTC.

Turning to this clone: Other DNA sequences in this sample translate to the same CDR3. The chain has TRBV5-1 and TRBJ2-7, with 9 bases identical to TRBD2. There are 13 residues in the CDR3. V lost 2 bases and J lost 5; bases outside the gene matches: 2. Per the germline V gene, CDR1 is SGHRS and CDR2 is YFSETQ. DNA for the CDR3: TGCGCCAGCAGCTTTAGCGGGAGTAACGAGCAGTACTTC. It specifies CASSFSGSNEQYF.

The chain combines TRBV28 with TRBJ2-7; maybe TRBD1 (6 bases). Germline CDR1 is MDHEN and CDR2 is SYDVKM. The V end was cut by 5 bases, the J end by 0 bases, with 14 bases between. CDR3 size: 15 residues. The CDR3 DNA reads as TGTGCCAGCAGTCCTCCTGGACAGCTCTCCTACGAGCAGTACTTC. This codes for CASSPPGQLSYEQYF.

The chain links TRBV28 to TRBJ2-7, with 8 bases matching TRBD1. The CDR3 is made up of 13 amino acids. CDR1 is MDHEN and CDR2 is SYDVKM in the germline V gene. V shed 7 bases, J shed 7 bases, and the junction held 9 bases outside the gene matches. CDR3 bases: TGTGCCAGCAATGGACAGGGACTTTATGAGCAGTACTTC. Amino acid sequence: CASNGQGLYEQYF.

The count of this clone is one. This sequence joins TRBV6-6 and TRBJ1-1, with 10 bases aligning to TRBD1. The V gene's germline CDR1 is MNHNY and CDR2 SVGAGI (reference sequence). The J segment lost 5 bases and the V segment lost 5 bases, leaving 8 bases of the junction unmatched. This CDR3 has 15 amino acids. CDR3 in amino acids: CASSPSMGQGTEAFF. CDR3 coding DNA: TGTGCCAGCAGTCCATCTATGGGACAGGGGACTGAAGCTTTCTTT.

This clone was recorded only once. V usage is TRBV19 and J usage is TRBJ1-5, with 8 bases that match TRBD1. The CDR3 runs 14 residues. The germline V gene has CDR1 LNHDA and CDR2 SQIVND (reference sequence). The V and J ends lost 6 bases and 2 bases, in that order; junction bases with no gene match: 3. CDR3 sequence (DNA): TGTGCCAGTAGCCTGGGACAGGGCAATCAGCCCCAGCATTTT. As protein: CASSLGQGNQPQHF.

The chain couples TRBV5-1 to TRBJ2-1; 11 bases match TRBD2. The CDR3 is 16 residues long. Per the germline V gene, CDR1 is SGHRS and CDR2 is YFSETQ. V lost 3 bases and J lost 7; bases outside the gene matches: 9. The CDR3 reads CASSSQPLAGANEQFF. The CDR3 bases are TGCGCCAGCAGCTCGCAACCACTAGCGGGAGCGAATGAGCAGTTCTTC. The variable domain in full, with the rest retrieved from reference TRBV5-1 and TRBJ2-1, is KAGVTQTPRYLIKTRGQQVTLSCSPISGHRSVSWYQQTPGQGLQFLFEYFSETQRNKGNFPGRFSGRQFSNSRSEMNVSTLELGDSALYLCASSSQPLAGANEQFFGPGTRLTVL.

This clone was seen once. The CDR3 sequence is CASSLFAFPSGGRETQYF. The CDR3 DNA sequence: TGTGCCAGCAGTTTATTCGCTTTTCCTAGCGGGGGCCGGGAGACCCAGTACTTC. The rearrangement uses TRBV27 and TRBJ2-5, with 10 bases fitting TRBD2. V lost 1 base and J lost 5; bases outside the gene matches: 13. The germline CDR1 and CDR2 sequences are MNHEY and SMNVEV (reference sequence). The CDR3 is made up of 18 amino acids.

The V call is TRBV6-5, the J call TRBJ1-2, with 9 bases aligning to TRBD1. Unmatched junction bases numbered 10, after V lost 7 bases and J lost 7 bases. Germline CDR1 reads MNHEY; CDR2 reads SVGAGI. This CDR3 region has 14 residues. The CDR3 DNA reads as TGTGCCAGCAAGGACAGGGGATGGTCTCGTGGCTACACCTTC. Amino acids: CASKDRGWSRGYTF.

The chain has TRBV7-2 and TRBJ1-3; D not certain. This CDR3 contains 15 residues. CDR1 is SGHTA, CDR2 FQGNSA, per germline. V was clipped by 2 bases and J by 4 bases, with 12 bases between them. CDR3 in DNA: TGTGCCAGCAGCTTACAACCCTTACTCGGAAACACCATATATTTT. As protein: CASSLQPLLGNTIYF.

The gene calls are TRBV11-3 and TRBJ1-5; D uncertain. The CDR3 spans 13 residues. The ends were cut back, 1 base at V and 3 bases at J, with 4 bases in the middle. The V gene's germline CDR1 is SGHNT and CDR2 YENEEA. CDR3 region: CASSLGDNQPQHF. CDR3 bases: TGTGCCAGCAGCTTAGGAGACAATCAGCCCCAGCATTTT.

This clone was observed once. J is TRBJ2-7 and V is TRBV10-3; TRBD1 is a possible D gene (6 bases). The CDR3 is 15 amino acids. Germline assignment: CDR1 ENHRY and CDR2 SYGVKD. The ends were cut back, 10 bases at V and 5 bases at J, with 24 bases in the middle. The CDR3 nucleotides are TGTGCCACCACGCAGGGGCCTAGGACCGGGCACGAGCAGTACTTC. This gives the protein CATTQGPRTGHEQYF.

This chain links TRBV7-3 with TRBJ2-5; D gene ambiguous. The germline V gene encodes CDR1 SGHTA and CDR2 FQGTGA. This CDR3 has 16 amino acids. The germline V and J ends were trimmed by 9 bases and 0 bases, with 20 bases remaining between them. The CDR3 is CARPAKHNAYQETQYF. The CDR3 nucleotides read TGTGCCAGACCAGCGAAGCACAACGCGTACCAAGAGACCCAGTACTTC.

The V call is TRBV7-2, the J call TRBJ2-3, with 10 positions matching TRBD1. The CDR3 extends over 15 amino acids. Germline V gene sequence: CDR1 SGHTA, CDR2 FQGNSA. J gave up 4 bases and V 5 bases, and 6 bases lay outside the gene matches. The CDR3 spells CASSRDRGMADTQYF. The CDR3 coding sequence is TGTGCCAGCAGCCGGGACAGGGGTATGGCAGATACGCAGTATTTT.

The chain has TRBV27 and TRBJ2-1, with 9 bases identical to TRBD2. V was clipped by 3 bases and J by 3 bases; unmatched bases: 3. The CDR3 loop spans 15 amino acids. Per germline, CDR1 MNHEY and CDR2 SMNVEV (reference sequence). CDR3 coding DNA: TGTGCCAGCAGTTTCTCTAGCGGGATCTACAATGAGCAGTTCTTC. Translation gives CASSFSSGIYNEQFF.

In DNA form, the CDR3 reads TGCGCCAGCAGCTTGAGGGCAGGGGGTTTCAATGAAAAACTGTTTTTT. Translation: CASSLRAGGFNEKLFF. The rearrangement links TRBV5-1 to TRBJ1-4, with 7 bases matching TRBD1. The CDR3 is 16 amino acids. Germline CDR1 SGHRS, CDR2 YFSETQ. V dropped 1 base and J dropped 5; count of bases not matched to a gene: 8.

The chain employs TRBV6-6 and TRBJ2-1, with D tentatively TRBD1 (6 bases). The germline V gene has CDR1 MNHNY and CDR2 SVGAGI (reference sequence). This CDR3 spans 13 amino acids. The CDR3 DNA is TGTGCTACATCCTCCGGGACACTCAATGAGCAGTTCTTC. Encoded protein: CATSSGTLNEQFF.

This clone was observed a single time. The chain carries TRBV5-1 and TRBJ2-1; 11 bases match TRBD2. CDR1 SGHRS and CDR2 YFSETQ come from the germline V gene. This CDR3 spans 19 amino acids. V trimming: 3 bases; J trimming: 0 bases; junction bases outside the gene matches: 11. The CDR3 is CASSSPGLAVRSSYNEQFF. CDR3 coding DNA: TGCGCCAGCAGCTCGCCGGGACTAGCGGTTAGAAGCTCCTACAATGAGCAGTTCTTC. The variable domain in full, completed from reference TRBV5-1 and TRBJ2-1, reads KAGVTQTPRYLIKTRGQQVTLSCSPISGHRSVSWYQQTPGQGLQFLFEYFSETQRNKGNFPGRFSGRQFSNSRSEMNVSTLELGDSALYLCASSSPGLAVRSSYNEQFFGPGTRLTVL.

The chain links TRBV4-1 to TRBJ1-1, with D possibly TRBD1 on 6 matching bases. Trimming stripped 1 base from V and 1 base from J, with 13 bases between. The germline CDR1 and CDR2 sequences are MGHRA and YSYEKL. The CDR3 sequence is 16 residues long. The chain's CDR3 is CASSQAQTGTNTEAFF. The CDR3 DNA sequence: TGCGCCAGCAGCCAAGCACAGACAGGAACGAACACTGAAGCTTTCTTT.

The V gene is TRBV7-9, the J gene TRBJ1-2, with TRBD1 matching over 9 bases. Per the germline V gene, CDR1 is SEHNR and CDR2 is FQNEAQ (reference sequence). V shed 4 bases, J shed 3 bases, and the junction held 3 bases outside the gene matches. This CDR3 has 14 amino acids. This chain's CDR3 is CASSWRTGDYGYTF. The CDR3 nucleotides are TGTGCCAGCAGCTGGAGGACAGGGGACTATGGCTACACCTTC.

J is TRBJ1-2 and V is TRBV7-9; no reliable D call. Germline CDR1 and CDR2: SEHNR and FQNEAQ (reference sequence). This CDR3 region has 13 residues. V was trimmed by 3 bases and J by 5 bases, leaving 10 bases between them. This chain's CDR3 is CASSFGTGYGYTF. The CDR3 nucleotides are TGTGCCAGCAGCTTTGGCACGGGTTATGGCTACACCTTC.

The rearrangement links TRBV19 to TRBJ1-2, with D uncertain. Germline lookup yields CDR1 LNHDA and CDR2 SQIVND (reference sequence). This CDR3 comprises 13 residues. The V gene lost 6 bases and the J gene lost 3 bases, with 11 bases spanning the gap. The CDR3 coding sequence is TGTGCCAGTAGGAACAGCACACACTATGGCTACACCTTC. It translates to CASRNSTHYGYTF.

The chain combines TRBV6-1 with TRBJ1-1; TRBD1 agrees at 8 bases. The trim removed 11 bases at V and 0 bases at J, leaving 5 bases unmatched. There are 13 residues in the CDR3. Germline loops: CDR1 MNHNS, CDR2 SASEGT. This CDR3 reads CAARQGMNTEAFF. CDR3 bases: TGTGCCGCCAGACAGGGGATGAACACTGAAGCTTTCTTT.

This sequence joins TRBV18 and TRBJ2-2; D possibly corresponds to TRBD2 (6 bases). Germline lookup yields CDR1 KGHSH and CDR2 LQKENI. CDR3 length equals 15 residues. V was pared by 2 bases and J by 7 bases, with 14 bases between. The CDR3 DNA is TGTGCCAGCTCACCAGATCTACTAGCCCACGGGGAGCTGTTTTTT. It is translated as CASSPDLLAHGELFF.

V gene TRBV7-7 combines with J gene TRBJ2-3; D is unclear. The V and J ends lost 1 base and 2 bases respectively, with 7 bases between them. Germline CDR1 is SSHAT and CDR2 is FNYEAQ (reference sequence). The CDR3 sequence is 14 residues long. CDR3 in amino acids: CASSLELFTDTQYF. The CDR3 DNA reads TGTGCCAGCAGCTTAGAGCTCTTCACAGATACGCAGTATTTT.

V gene TRBV27 combines with J gene TRBJ2-1, with D unresolved. The CDR3 is 13 amino acids. Germline CDR1 reads MNHEY; CDR2 reads SMNVEV (reference sequence). Trimming stripped 5 bases from V and 8 bases from J, with 13 bases between. CDR3 in DNA: TGTGCCAGCAGTCCTTCTCTGAGGTATGAGCAGTTCTTC. Its translation: CASSPSLRYEQFF.